What follows describes a single T cell receptor (beta chain). Its target is not known. The data belong to a study of cytomegalovirus exposure and HLA in healthy donors. Study-level findings and limits: Accurate predictions that matched the HLA-A and HLA-B alleles of most subjects were reportedly made from TCR beta sequences.

The PCR was carried out with 60 Vbeta primers and 13 Jbeta primers. The table came from immunoSEQ multiplex PCR; TCRdb's copy has only in-frame clones and leaves some out. This sample has about 130,000 clones, with around 72% found just once. The material sequenced was PBMCs. The sequence came from a young man in good health and CMV-seropositive.

The CDR3 nucleotides read TGTGCCAGCAGTTTACAAGGGGGCTCCTACAATGAGCAGTTCTTC. Translated: CASSLQGGSYNEQFF. The rearrangement uses TRBV27 and TRBJ2-1; D may be TRBD1 (6 bases). CDR1 and CDR2 (germline): MNHEY, SMNVEV (reference sequence). The CDR3 is made up of 15 amino acids. The V gene lost 2 bases and the J gene lost 0 bases, with 8 bases spanning the gap.